This passage covers 6 T cell receptor beta chains from one sample sequenced in a study of monozygotic twins with inflammatory bowel disease. TCRdb processed the 5' RACE reads again and assigns one entry to each CDR3 protein, with no DNA. This table holds 420,000 or so distinct CDR3 sequences. Sequenced material: blood. The source of these receptors is a human donor with ulcerative colitis or Crohn's disease, or a healthy co-twin of an affected twin (not recorded which).

This chain connects TRBV4-2 to TRBJ2-2; TCRdb designates TRBD2, a call that cannot be tested without DNA. This CDR3 has 18 residues. Germline loops: CDR1 LGHNA, CDR2 YNFKEQ. The CDR3 region is CASSQDPRAGASAGELFF.

The V gene is TRBV6-6, the J gene TRBJ2-1. Germline V gene lookup returns CDR1 MNHNY and CDR2 SVGAGI (reference sequence). The CDR3 length is 12 residues. The CDR3 reads CASSYVQNEQFF.

The chain recombines TRBV20-1 with TRBJ2-7; TCRdb lists TRBD2, though no DNA is available to test this call. This CDR3 contains 13 residues. Germline loops: CDR1 DFQATT, CDR2 SNEGSKA (reference sequence). CDR3 region: CSSRAGGPYEQYF.

The chain links TRBV5-4 to TRBJ2-7; the D call from TCRdb, TRBD1, cannot be confirmed without DNA. There are 16 residues in the CDR3. Per germline, CDR1 SGHNT and CDR2 YYREEE (reference sequence). CDR3 protein: CASSLMGTARIYEQYF.

The genes are TRBV24-1 and TRBJ2-5; the D gene TCRdb calls, TRBD1, cannot be checked with no DNA. The germline CDR1 and CDR2 sequences are KGHDR and SFDVKD. The CDR3 runs 15 residues. The CDR3 loop is CATSDLGQGEETQYF.

This chain joins TRBV20-1 and TRBJ2-3; the TCRdb call, TRBD1, lacks DNA for checking. Germline values: CDR1 DFQATT, CDR2 SNEGSKA (reference sequence). CDR3 length: 14 amino acids. The CDR3 loop is CSAERGGGTDTQYF.